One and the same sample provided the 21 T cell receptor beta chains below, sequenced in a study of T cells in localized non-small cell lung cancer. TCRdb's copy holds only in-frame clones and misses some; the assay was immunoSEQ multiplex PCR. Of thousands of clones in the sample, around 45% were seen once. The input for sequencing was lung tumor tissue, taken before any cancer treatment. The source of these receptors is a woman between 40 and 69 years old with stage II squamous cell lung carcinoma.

CDR3 amino acids: CASSLNNRGEPEAFF. In nucleotides, the CDR3 is TGTGCCAGCAGCTTAAACAACAGGGGGGAACCTGAAGCTTTCTTT. The chain links TRBV11-3 to TRBJ1-1, with 8 bases aligning to TRBD1. V was clipped by 2 bases and J by 6 bases; unmatched bases: 8. Germline V gene lookup returns CDR1 SGHNT and CDR2 YENEEA. CDR3 length: 15 residues.

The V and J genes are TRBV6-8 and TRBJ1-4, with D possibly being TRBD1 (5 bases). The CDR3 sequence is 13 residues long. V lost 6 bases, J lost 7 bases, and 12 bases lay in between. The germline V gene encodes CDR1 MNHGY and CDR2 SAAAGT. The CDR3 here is CASRAGNREKLFF. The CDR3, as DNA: TGTGCCAGCAGGGCAGGGAACCGTGAAAAACTGTTTTTT.

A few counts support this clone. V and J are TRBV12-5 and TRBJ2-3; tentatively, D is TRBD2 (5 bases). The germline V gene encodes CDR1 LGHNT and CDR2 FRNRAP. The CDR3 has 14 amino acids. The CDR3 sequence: CASGTVQATDTQYF. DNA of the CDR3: TGTGCCAGCGGCACGGTCCAGGCCACAGATACGCAGTATTTT.

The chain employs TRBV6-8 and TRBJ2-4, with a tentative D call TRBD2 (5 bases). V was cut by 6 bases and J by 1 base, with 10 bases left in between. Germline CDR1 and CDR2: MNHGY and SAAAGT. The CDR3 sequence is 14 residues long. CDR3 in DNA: TGTGCCAGCAGGACACTAGTGGCCAAAAACATTCAGTACTTC. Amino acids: CASRTLVAKNIQYF.

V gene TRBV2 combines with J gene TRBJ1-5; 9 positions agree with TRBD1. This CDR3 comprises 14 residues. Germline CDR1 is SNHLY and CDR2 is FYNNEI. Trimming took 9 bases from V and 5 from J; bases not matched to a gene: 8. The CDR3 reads CASLGQGAHQPQHF. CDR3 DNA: TGTGCCAGTTTGGGACAGGGTGCTCATCAGCCCCAGCATTTT. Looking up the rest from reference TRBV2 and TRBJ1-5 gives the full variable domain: EPEVTQTPSHQVTQMGQEVILRCVPISNHLYFYWYRQILGQKVEFLVSFYNNEISEKSEIFDDQFSVERPDGSNFTLKIRSTKLEDSAMYFCASLGQGAHQPQHFGDGTRLSIL.

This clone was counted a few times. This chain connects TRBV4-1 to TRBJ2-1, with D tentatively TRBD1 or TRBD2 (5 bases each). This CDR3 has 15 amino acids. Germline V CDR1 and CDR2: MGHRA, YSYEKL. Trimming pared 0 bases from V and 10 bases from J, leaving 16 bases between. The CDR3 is CASSQDLSPGREQFF. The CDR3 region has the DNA TGCGCCAGCAGCCAAGATCTATCCCCGGGGCGGGAGCAGTTCTTC.

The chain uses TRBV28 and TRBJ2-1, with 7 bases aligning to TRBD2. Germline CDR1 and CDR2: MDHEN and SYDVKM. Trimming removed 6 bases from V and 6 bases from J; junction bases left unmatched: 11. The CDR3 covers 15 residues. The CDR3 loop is CASSRGRGVSNEQFF. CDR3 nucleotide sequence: TGTGCCAGCAGCCGCGGCCGGGGGGTTTCCAATGAGCAGTTCTTC.

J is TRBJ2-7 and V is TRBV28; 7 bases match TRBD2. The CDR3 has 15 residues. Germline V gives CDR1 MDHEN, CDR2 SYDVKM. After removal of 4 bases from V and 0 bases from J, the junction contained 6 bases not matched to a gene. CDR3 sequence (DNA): TGTGCCAGCAGTTCCCCCGCGGGGGTCTCCTACGAGCAGTACTTC. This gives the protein CASSSPAGVSYEQYF.

In nucleotides, the CDR3 is TGTGCCAGTAGCGTAGTATACATGAACACTGAAGCTTTCTTT. This codes for CASSVVYMNTEAFF. The V and J genes are TRBV19 and TRBJ1-1; D call uncertain. V lost 6 bases, J lost 0 bases, and 11 bases lay in between. Germline CDR1 is LNHDA and CDR2 is SQIVND (reference sequence). The CDR3 spans 14 residues.

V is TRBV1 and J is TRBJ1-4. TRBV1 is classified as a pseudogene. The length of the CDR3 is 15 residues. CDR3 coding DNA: TGCGCCAGCAGCCAAAACTCGGACGGACTAGAAAAACTGTTTTTT. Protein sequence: CASSQNSDGLEKLFF.

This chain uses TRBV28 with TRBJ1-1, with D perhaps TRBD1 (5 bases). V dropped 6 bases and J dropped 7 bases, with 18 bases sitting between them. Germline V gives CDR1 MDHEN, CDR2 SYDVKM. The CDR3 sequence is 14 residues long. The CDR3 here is CASRLNPGSGEAFF. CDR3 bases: TGTGCCAGCAGACTGAATCCAGGGTCCGGTGAAGCTTTCTTT.

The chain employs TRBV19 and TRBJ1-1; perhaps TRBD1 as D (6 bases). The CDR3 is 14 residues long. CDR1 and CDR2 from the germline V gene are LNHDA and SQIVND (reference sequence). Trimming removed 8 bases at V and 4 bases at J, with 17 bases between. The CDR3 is CASHVRGMVTEAFF. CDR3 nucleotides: TGTGCCAGTCACGTCAGGGGCATGGTCACTGAAGCTTTCTTT.

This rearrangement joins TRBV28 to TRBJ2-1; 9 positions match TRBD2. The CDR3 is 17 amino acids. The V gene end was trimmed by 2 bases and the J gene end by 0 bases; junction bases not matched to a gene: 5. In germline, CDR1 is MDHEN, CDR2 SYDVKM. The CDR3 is CASSLRLAGFSYNEQFF. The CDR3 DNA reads TGTGCCAGCAGTTTAAGGCTAGCGGGATTCTCCTACAATGAGCAGTTCTTC.

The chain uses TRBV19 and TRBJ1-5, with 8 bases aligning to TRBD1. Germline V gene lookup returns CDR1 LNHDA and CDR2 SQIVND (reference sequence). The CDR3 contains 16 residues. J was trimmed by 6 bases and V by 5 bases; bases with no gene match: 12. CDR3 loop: CASSFQGQGAGQPQHF. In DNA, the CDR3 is TGTGCCAGTAGTTTCCAGGGGCAGGGGGCAGGTCAGCCCCAGCATTTT.

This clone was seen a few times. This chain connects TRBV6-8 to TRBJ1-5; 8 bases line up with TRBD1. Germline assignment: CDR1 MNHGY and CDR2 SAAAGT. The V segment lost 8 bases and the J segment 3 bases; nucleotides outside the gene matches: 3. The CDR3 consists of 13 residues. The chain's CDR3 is CASAGGNNQPQHF. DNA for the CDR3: TGTGCCAGCGCAGGGGGCAACAATCAGCCCCAGCATTTT.

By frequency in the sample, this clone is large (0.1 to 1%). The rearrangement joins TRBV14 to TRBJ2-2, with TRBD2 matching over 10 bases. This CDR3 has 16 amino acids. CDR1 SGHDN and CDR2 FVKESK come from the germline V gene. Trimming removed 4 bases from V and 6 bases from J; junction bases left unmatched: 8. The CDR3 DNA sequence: TGTGCCAGCAGCCCCAGGACTAGCGGTTACGCCGGGGAGCTGTTTTTT. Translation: CASSPRTSGYAGELFF.

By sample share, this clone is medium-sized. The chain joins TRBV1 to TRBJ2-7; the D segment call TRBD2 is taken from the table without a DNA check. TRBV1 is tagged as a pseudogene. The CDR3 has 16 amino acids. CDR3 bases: TGCGCCAGCAGCCCTTGGACTCTTAACGGGGGTGACGAGCAGTACTTC. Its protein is CASSPWTLNGGDEQYF.

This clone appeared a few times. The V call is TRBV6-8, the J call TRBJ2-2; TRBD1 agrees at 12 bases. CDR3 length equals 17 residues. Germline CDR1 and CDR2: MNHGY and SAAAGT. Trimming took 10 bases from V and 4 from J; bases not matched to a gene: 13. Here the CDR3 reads CATSRDRGRRGTGELFF. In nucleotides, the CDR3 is TGTGCCACCAGCCGGGACAGGGGGCGCAGGGGCACCGGGGAGCTGTTTTTT.

CDR3 bases: TGTGCCAGCAGTTTAAACGTCGGCTCCTACAATGAGCAGTTCTTC. This codes for CASSLNVGSYNEQFF. This chain uses TRBV28 with TRBJ2-1, with D unclear. The germline V and J ends were trimmed by 2 bases and 0 bases, with 8 bases remaining between them. Germline V lookup: CDR1 MDHEN, CDR2 SYDVKM. The CDR3 covers 15 residues.

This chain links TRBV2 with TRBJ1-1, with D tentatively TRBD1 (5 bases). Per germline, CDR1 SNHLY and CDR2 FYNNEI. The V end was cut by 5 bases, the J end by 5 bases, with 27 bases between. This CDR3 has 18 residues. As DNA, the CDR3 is TGTGCCAGCAGTCAAAACAGGCTGGGAGTAGGGTCGGGAACTGAAGCTTTCTTT. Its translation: CASSQNRLGVGSGTEAFF.

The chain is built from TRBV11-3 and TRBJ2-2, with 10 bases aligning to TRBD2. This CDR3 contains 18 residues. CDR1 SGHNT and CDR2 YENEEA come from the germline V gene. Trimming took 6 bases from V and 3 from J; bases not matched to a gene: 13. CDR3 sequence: CASSFPRGLAGDTGELFF. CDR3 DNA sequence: TGTGCCAGCAGTTTTCCCCGGGGGCTAGCGGGAGACACCGGGGAGCTGTTTTTT.